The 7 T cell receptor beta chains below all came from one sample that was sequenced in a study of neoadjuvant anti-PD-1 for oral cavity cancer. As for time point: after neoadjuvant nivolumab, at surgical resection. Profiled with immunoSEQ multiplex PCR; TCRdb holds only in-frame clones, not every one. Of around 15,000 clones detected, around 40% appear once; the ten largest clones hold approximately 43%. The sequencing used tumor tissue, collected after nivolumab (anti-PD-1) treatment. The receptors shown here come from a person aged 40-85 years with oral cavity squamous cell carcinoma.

CDR3 bases: TGTGCCAGCTCACCCAACGGCAGCCCCTACGAGCAGTACTTC. Protein sequence: CASSPNGSPYEQYF. This chain connects TRBV18 to TRBJ2-7; D is undetermined. The CDR3 consists of 14 residues. CDR1 is KGHSH and CDR2 is LQKENI in the germline V gene. With 3 bases removed from V and 2 bases from J, the gap between germline ends came to 11 bases.

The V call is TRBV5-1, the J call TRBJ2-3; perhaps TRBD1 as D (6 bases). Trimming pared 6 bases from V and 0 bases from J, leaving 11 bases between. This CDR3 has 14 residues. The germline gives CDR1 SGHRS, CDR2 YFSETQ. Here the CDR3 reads CASKGVESTDTQYF. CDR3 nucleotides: TGCGCCAGCAAGGGGGTGGAGAGCACAGATACGCAGTATTTT.

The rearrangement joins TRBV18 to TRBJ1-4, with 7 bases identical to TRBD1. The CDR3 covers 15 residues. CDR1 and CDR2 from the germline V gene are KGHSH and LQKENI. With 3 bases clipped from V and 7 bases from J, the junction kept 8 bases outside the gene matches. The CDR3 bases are TGTGCCAGCTCACCTCAGGAGGGGGCGGCTGAAAAACTGTTTTTT. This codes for CASSPQEGAAEKLFF.

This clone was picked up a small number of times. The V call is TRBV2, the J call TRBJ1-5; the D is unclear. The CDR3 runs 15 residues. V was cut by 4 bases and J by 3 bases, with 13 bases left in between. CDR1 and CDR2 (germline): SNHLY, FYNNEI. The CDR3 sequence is CASSGSSGVNQPQHF. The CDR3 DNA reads TGTGCCAGCAGTGGTTCGTCCGGGGTCAATCAGCCCCAGCATTTT.

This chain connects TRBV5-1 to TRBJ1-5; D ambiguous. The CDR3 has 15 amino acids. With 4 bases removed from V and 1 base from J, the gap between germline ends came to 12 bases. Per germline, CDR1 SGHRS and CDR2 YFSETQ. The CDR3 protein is CASSPTTGSNQPQHF. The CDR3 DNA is TGCGCCAGCAGCCCAACAACGGGGAGCAATCAGCCCCAGCATTTT.

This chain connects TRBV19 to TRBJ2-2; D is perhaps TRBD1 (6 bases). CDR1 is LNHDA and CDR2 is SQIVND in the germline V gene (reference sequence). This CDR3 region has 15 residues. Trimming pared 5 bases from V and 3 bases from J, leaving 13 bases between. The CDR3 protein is CASSFRQEDTGELFF. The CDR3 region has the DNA TGTGCCAGTAGTTTTAGACAGGAGGACACCGGGGAGCTGTTTTTT.

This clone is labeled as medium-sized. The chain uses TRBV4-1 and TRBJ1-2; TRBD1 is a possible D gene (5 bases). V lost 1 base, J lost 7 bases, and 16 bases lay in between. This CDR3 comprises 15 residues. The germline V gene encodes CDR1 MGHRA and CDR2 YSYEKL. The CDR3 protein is CASSQAGPGGGGYTF. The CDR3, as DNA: TGCGCCAGCAGCCAAGCGGGGCCCGGAGGTGGTGGCTACACCTTC.